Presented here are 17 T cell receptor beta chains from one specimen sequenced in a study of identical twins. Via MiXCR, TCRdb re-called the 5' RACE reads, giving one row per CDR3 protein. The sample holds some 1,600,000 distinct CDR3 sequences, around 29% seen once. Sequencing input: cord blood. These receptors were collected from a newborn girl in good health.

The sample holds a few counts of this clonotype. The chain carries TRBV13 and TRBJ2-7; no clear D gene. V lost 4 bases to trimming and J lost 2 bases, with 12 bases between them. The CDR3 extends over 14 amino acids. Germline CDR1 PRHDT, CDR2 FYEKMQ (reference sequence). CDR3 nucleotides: TGTGCCAGCAGCTACGACTTGCAAGCCTACGAGCAGTACTTC. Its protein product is CASSYDLQAYEQYF.

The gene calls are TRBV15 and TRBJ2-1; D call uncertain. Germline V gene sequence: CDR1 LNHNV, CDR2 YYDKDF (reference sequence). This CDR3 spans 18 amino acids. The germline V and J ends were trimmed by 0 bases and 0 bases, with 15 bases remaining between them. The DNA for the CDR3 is TGTGCCACCAGCAGAGATCTTGGCCACGCTAGCTCCTACAATGAGCAGTTCTTC. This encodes CATSRDLGHASSYNEQFF.

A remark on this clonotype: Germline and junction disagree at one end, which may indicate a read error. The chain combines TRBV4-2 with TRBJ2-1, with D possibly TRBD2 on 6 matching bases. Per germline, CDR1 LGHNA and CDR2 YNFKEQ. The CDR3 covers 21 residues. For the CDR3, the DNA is TGTGCCAGCAGCCTCTATTATCCTCACGTTGACCCGAATAGCGGATTTGGTGAGCGGTTCTTC. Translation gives CASSLYYPHVDPNSGFGERFF.

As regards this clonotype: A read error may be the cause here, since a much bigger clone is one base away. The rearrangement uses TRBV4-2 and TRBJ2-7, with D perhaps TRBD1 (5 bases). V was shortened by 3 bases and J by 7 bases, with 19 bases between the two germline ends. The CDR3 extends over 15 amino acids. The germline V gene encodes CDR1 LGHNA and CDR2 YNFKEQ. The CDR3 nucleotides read TGTGCCAGCAGCCATGCCGATGGGGCCTACAATGAGCAGTACTTC. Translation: CASSHADGAYNEQYF.

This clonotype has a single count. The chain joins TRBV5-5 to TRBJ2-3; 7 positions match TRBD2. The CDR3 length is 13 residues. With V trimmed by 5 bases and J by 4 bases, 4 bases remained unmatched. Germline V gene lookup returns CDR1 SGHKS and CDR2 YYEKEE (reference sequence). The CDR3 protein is CASRLAQADTQYF. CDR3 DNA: TGTGCCAGCAGACTAGCGCAGGCAGATACGCAGTATTTT.

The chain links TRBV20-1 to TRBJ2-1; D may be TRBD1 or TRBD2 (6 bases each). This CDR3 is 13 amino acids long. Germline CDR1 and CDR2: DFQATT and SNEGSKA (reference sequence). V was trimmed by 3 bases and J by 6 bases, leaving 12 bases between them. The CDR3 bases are TGCAGTGCTAGCCGGGGGCCCGGCAATGAGCAGTTCTTC. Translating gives CSASRGPGNEQFF.

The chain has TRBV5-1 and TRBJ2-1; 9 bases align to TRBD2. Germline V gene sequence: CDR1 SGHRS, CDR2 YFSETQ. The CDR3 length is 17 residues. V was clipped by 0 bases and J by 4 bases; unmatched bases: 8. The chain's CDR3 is CASSLGTGTSPYNEQFF. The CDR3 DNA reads TGCGCCAGCAGCTTGGGGACCGGGACTAGCCCTTACAATGAGCAGTTCTTC.

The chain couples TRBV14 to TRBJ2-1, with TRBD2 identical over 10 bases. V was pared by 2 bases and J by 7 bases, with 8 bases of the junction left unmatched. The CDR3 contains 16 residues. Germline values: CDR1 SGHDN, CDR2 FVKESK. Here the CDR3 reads CASSQSGRASGNEQFF. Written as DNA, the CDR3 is TGTGCCAGCAGCCAAAGCGGGAGGGCCTCGGGTAATGAGCAGTTCTTC.

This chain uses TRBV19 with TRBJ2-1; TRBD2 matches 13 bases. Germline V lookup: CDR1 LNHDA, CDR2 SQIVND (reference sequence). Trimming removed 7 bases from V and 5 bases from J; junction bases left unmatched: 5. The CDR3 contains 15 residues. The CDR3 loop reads CASTKGLAGNNEQFF. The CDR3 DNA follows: TGTGCCAGTACCAAGGGACTAGCGGGGAACAATGAGCAGTTCTTC.

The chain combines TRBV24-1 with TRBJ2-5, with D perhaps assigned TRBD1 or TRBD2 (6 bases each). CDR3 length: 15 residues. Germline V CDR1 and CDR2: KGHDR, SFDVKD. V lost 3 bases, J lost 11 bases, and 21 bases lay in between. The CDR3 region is CATSDGGTIYNEQYF. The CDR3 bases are TGTGCCACCAGTGATGGCGGGACAATATACAATGAGCAGTACTTC.

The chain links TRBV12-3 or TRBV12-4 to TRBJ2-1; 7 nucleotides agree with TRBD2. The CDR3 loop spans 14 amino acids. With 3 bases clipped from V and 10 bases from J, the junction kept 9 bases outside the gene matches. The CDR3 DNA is TGTGCCAGCAGTTTGTCTCGTGGGGGAGGGGAGCAGTTCTTC. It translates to CASSLSRGGGEQFF.

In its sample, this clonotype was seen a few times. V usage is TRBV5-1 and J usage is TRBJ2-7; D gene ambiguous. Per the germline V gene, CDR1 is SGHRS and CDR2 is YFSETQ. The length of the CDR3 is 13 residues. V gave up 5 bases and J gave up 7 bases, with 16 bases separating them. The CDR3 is CASRLTVHNEQYF. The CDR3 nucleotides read TGCGCCAGCAGATTGACCGTTCACAATGAGCAGTACTTC.

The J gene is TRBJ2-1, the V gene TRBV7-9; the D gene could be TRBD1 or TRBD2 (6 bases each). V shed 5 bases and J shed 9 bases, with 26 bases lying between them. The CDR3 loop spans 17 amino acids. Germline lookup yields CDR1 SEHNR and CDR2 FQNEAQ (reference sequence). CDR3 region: CASSLQGRWRDSGEQFF. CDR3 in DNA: TGTGCCAGCAGCCTCCAGGGGCGTTGGCGGGATTCGGGTGAGCAGTTCTTC.

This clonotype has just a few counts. This CDR3 is CASSQDGVNTQYF. In DNA form, the CDR3 reads TGTGCCAGCAGCCAAGACGGAGTAAATACGCAGTATTTT. V is TRBV3-1 and J is TRBJ2-3, with no clear D. CDR1 LGHDT and CDR2 YNNKEL come from the germline V gene (reference sequence). Trimming removed 0 bases at V and 7 bases at J, with 8 bases between. The CDR3 loop spans 13 amino acids.

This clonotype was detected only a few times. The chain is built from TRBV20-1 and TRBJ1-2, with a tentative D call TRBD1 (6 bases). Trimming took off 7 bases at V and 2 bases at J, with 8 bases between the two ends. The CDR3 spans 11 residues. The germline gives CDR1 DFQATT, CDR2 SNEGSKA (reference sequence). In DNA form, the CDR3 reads TGCAGTGGCCAGGGGAACTATGGCTACACCTTC. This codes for CSGQGNYGYTF.

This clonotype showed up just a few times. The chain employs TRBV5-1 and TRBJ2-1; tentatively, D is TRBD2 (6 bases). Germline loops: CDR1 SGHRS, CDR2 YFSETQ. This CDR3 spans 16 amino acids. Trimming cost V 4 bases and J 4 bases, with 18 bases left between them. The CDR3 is CASSTGAGGRYNEQFF. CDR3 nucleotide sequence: TGCGCCAGCAGCACCGGTGCTGGAGGGCGGTACAATGAGCAGTTCTTC. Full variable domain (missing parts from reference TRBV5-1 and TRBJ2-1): KAGVTQTPRYLIKTRGQQVTLSCSPISGHRSVSWYQQTPGQGLQFLFEYFSETQRNKGNFPGRFSGRQFSNSRSEMNVSTLELGDSALYLCASSTGAGGRYNEQFFGPGTRLTVL.

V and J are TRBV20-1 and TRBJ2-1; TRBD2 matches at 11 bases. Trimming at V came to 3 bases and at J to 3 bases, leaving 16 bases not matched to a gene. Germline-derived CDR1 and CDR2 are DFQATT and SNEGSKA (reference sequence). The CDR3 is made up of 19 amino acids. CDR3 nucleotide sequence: TGCAGTGCTAGGTCTTCGGGAGGGCTAGCGGGAGGCGGCTACAATGAGCAGTTCTTC. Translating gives CSARSSGGLAGGGYNEQFF.